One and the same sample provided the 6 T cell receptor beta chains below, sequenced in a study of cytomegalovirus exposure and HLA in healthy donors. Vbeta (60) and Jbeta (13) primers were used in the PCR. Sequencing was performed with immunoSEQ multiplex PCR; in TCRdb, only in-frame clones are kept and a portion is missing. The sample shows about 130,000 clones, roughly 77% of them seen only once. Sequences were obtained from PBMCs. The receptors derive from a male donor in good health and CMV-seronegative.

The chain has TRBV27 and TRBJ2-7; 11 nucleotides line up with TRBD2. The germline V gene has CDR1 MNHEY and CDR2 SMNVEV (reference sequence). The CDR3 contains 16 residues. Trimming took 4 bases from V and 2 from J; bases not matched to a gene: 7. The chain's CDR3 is CASSSLTSGATYEQYF. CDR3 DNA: TGTGCCAGCAGTTCCCTGACTAGCGGGGCAACCTACGAGCAGTACTTC.

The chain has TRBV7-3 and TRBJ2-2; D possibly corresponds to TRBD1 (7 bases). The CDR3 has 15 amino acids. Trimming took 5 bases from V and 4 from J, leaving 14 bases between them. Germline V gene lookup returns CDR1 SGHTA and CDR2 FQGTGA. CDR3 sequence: CASSARQGGTGELFF. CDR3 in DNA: TGTGCCAGCAGCGCAAGACAGGGAGGCACCGGGGAGCTGTTTTTT.

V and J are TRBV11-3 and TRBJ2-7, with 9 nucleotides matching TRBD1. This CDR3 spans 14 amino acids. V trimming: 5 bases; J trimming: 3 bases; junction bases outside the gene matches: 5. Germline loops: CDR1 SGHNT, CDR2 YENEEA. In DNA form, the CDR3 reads TGTGCCAGCAGCCCGGGACAGGGATACTACGAGCAGTACTTC. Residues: CASSPGQGYYEQYF.

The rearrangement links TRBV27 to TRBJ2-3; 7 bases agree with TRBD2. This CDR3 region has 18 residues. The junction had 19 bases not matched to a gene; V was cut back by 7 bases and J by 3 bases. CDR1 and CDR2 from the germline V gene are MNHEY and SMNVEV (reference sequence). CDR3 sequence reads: CASTPMPIWGGGTDTQYF. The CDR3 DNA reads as TGTGCCAGCACCCCTATGCCTATTTGGGGCGGGGGAACAGATACGCAGTATTTT.

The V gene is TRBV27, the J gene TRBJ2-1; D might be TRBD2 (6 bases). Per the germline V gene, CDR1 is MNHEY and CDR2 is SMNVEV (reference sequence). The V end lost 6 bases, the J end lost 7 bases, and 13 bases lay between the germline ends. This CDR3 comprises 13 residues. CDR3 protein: CASRTGLRNEQFF. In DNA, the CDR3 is TGTGCCAGCAGAACGGGACTCAGGAATGAGCAGTTCTTC.

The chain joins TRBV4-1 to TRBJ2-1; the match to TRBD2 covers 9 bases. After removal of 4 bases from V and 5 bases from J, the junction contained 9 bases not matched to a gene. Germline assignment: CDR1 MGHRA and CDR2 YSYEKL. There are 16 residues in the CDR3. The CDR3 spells CASSLSSGTSHNEQFF. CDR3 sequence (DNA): TGCGCCAGCAGCCTCAGCTCCGGGACTAGCCACAATGAGCAGTTCTTC.